Presented here are 18 T cell receptor beta chains from one specimen sequenced in a study of blood T cell repertoires in COVID-19. Profiling relied on immunoSEQ multiplex PCR, and the TCRdb table lists in-frame clones only, not all of them. The sample shows 200,000 to 250,000 clones, about 90% of them seen only once. The sequenced sample was PBMCs or T cells enriched from blood (not recorded which). These receptor sequences come from a man younger than 45 who had recovered from COVID-19.

V usage is TRBV6-5 and J usage is TRBJ2-5; 7 positions agree with TRBD2. The CDR3 covers 14 residues. V gave up 5 bases and J gave up 5 bases; unmatched junction bases: 8. Germline V CDR1 and CDR2: MNHEY, SVGAGI. CDR3 amino acids: CASSPRGSGETQYF. CDR3 nucleotide sequence: TGTGCCAGCAGTCCCCGGGGTAGCGGGGAGACCCAGTACTTC.

This sequence joins TRBV6-6 and TRBJ2-1; TRBD1 agrees at 12 bases. There are 16 residues in the CDR3. Germline V gene lookup returns CDR1 MNHNY and CDR2 SVGAGI (reference sequence). Germline trimming cut 8 bases from V and 8 bases from J; bases unmatched to any gene: 13. The CDR3 nucleotides are TGTGCCAGCGCCGAATTTGGGACAGGGGGCTTCGATGAGCAGTTCTTC. As protein: CASAEFGTGGFDEQFF.

J is TRBJ1-2 and V is TRBV28, with D possibly matching TRBD1 (5 bases). Trimming removed 6 bases at V and 4 bases at J, with 15 bases between. CDR1 MDHEN and CDR2 SYDVKM come from the germline V gene. The CDR3 has 14 amino acids. CDR3 coding DNA: TGTGCCAGCAGCCTTGGCGGTAGGGGCTATGGCTACACCTTC. Translating gives CASSLGGRGYGYTF.

With regard to this clone: At the DNA level, this CDR3 is encoded by other sequences in the same sample as well. J is TRBJ2-3 and V is TRBV28; D might be TRBD2 (6 bases). Germline-derived CDR1 and CDR2 are MDHEN and SYDVKM. The CDR3 is made up of 15 amino acids. Trimming removed 8 bases at V and 2 bases at J, with 17 bases between. CDR3 loop: CASSLRAGPTDTQYF. The CDR3 DNA is TGTGCCAGCTCTCTCAGGGCGGGACCCACAGATACGCAGTATTTT.

The rearrangement uses TRBV5-1 and TRBJ2-1; 9 bases map to TRBD2. The germline V gene has CDR1 SGHRS and CDR2 YFSETQ. Trimming removed 0 bases from V and 5 bases from J; junction bases left unmatched: 6. The CDR3 runs to 16 residues. The CDR3 protein is CASSLVGSSGDNEQFF. CDR3 bases: TGCGCCAGCAGCTTGGTAGGCTCTAGCGGGGACAATGAGCAGTTCTTC.

The rearrangement links TRBV6-5 to TRBJ1-1; D remains unclear. This CDR3 comprises 14 residues. Per germline, CDR1 MNHEY and CDR2 SVGAGI. V shed 0 bases and J shed 7 bases, with 12 bases lying between them. The CDR3 DNA reads TGTGCCAGCAGTTACTCGCAGGTTAATGATGAAGCTTTCTTT. This codes for CASSYSQVNDEAFF.

The rearrangement joins TRBV14 to TRBJ2-3; the match to TRBD2 covers 10 bases. Germline assignment: CDR1 SGHDN and CDR2 FVKESK. The CDR3 loop spans 17 amino acids. The trim removed 5 bases at V and 2 bases at J, leaving 10 bases unmatched. The CDR3 sequence: CASSGTILAGLTDTQYF. In nucleotides, the CDR3 is TGTGCCAGCAGCGGGACGATACTAGCGGGGCTCACAGATACGCAGTATTTT.

This chain connects TRBV24-1 to TRBJ1-2, with TRBD1 matching 9 bases. The germline CDR1 and CDR2 sequences are KGHDR and SFDVKD. The CDR3 is made up of 16 amino acids. J was trimmed by 4 bases and V by 4 bases; bases with no gene match: 9. The CDR3 DNA reads TGTGCCACCAGTGACCAAAAGACAGGGGGTAGCTATGGCTACACCTTC. This codes for CATSDQKTGGSYGYTF.

The J gene is TRBJ2-7, the V gene TRBV6-5; 9 positions match TRBD1. J lost 9 bases, V lost 6 bases, and 15 bases had no gene match. The CDR3 sequence is 15 residues long. Germline V gives CDR1 MNHEY, CDR2 SVGAGI. The CDR3 is CASRLQTGTGIGQYF. The CDR3, as DNA: TGTGCCAGCAGGCTGCAAACCGGGACAGGGATTGGGCAGTACTTC.

The chain carries TRBV27 and TRBJ2-7; TRBD2 agrees at 9 bases. The germline V gene encodes CDR1 MNHEY and CDR2 SMNVEV (reference sequence). The CDR3 covers 17 residues. Trimming took 6 bases from V and 3 from J; bases not matched to a gene: 15. The CDR3 DNA reads TGTGCCAGCAGCCCCTTCACCGCCGGGACTAGCAGCTACGAGCAGTACTTC. As protein: CASSPFTAGTSSYEQYF.

The chain joins TRBV18 to TRBJ2-6; tentative D call: TRBD1 (6 bases). Germline assignment: CDR1 KGHSH and CDR2 LQKENI. The CDR3 covers 19 residues. The germline V and J ends were trimmed by 4 bases and 0 bases, with 19 bases remaining between them. This CDR3 reads CASSLGTPYGSSGANVLTF. DNA of the CDR3: TGTGCCAGCTCACTGGGGACACCCTATGGAAGCTCTGGGGCCAACGTCCTGACTTTC.

The V gene is TRBV7-9, the J gene TRBJ2-3, with TRBD2 matching over 11 bases. The CDR3 consists of 17 residues. The V and J ends lost 6 bases and 4 bases, in that order; junction bases with no gene match: 12. Germline-derived CDR1 and CDR2 are SEHNR and FQNEAQ (reference sequence). Here the CDR3 DNA reads TGTGCCAGCAGATCCGTAAGGATAGCGGGAGGGCCAGATACGCAGTATTTT. Its protein product is CASRSVRIAGGPDTQYF.

The chain combines TRBV2 with TRBJ2-2, with a tentative D call TRBD1 (5 bases). V dropped 8 bases and J dropped 5 bases, with 27 bases sitting between them. CDR1 SNHLY and CDR2 FYNNEI come from the germline V gene. The CDR3 is 18 residues long. In nucleotides, the CDR3 is TGTGCCAGCTCTCAAACCGCCGACAAGGGGCAATTGACCGGGGAGCTGTTTTTT. This sequence encodes CASSQTADKGQLTGELFF.

The rearrangement links TRBV9 to TRBJ2-3; D may be TRBD2 (6 bases). This CDR3 spans 15 amino acids. Germline loops: CDR1 SGDLS, CDR2 YYNGEE. The V and J ends lost 0 bases and 0 bases respectively, with 8 bases between them. The CDR3 protein is CASSVAGTSTDTQYF. The DNA for the CDR3 is TGTGCCAGCAGCGTAGCGGGGACTAGCACAGATACGCAGTATTTT.

The chain joins TRBV18 to TRBJ2-7, with D maybe TRBD1 (5 bases). Germline V lookup: CDR1 KGHSH, CDR2 LQKENI. The CDR3 has 13 residues. V was trimmed by 4 bases and J by 4 bases, leaving 11 bases between them. The CDR3 protein is CASSLNTGYEQYF. In DNA form, the CDR3 reads TGTGCCAGCTCACTGAATACAGGTTACGAGCAGTACTTC.

The chain recombines TRBV18 with TRBJ1-3; 7 bases agree with TRBD1. Per germline, CDR1 KGHSH and CDR2 LQKENI. This CDR3 is 15 amino acids long. Germline trimming cut 4 bases from V and 0 bases from J; bases unmatched to any gene: 3. The CDR3 spells CASSRRDSSGNTIYF. The CDR3 DNA reads as TGTGCCAGCTCACGGCGGGACAGCTCTGGAAACACCATATATTTT. The full variable domain, with the rest looked up from reference TRBV18 and TRBJ1-3, is NAGVMQNPRHLVRRRGQEARLRCSPMKGHSHVYWYRQLPEEGLKFMVYLQKENIIDESGMPKERFSAEFPKEGPSILRIQQVVRGDSAAYFCASSRRDSSGNTIYFGEGSWLTVV.

This chain's CDR3 is CASRNAGTGNEKLFF. CDR3 sequence (DNA): TGTGCCAGTAGAAATGCCGGGACAGGGAATGAAAAACTGTTTTTT. J is TRBJ1-4 and V is TRBV19; 9 positions agree with TRBD1. The CDR3 covers 15 residues. With V trimmed by 6 bases and J by 5 bases, 7 bases remained unmatched. From germline, CDR1 is LNHDA and CDR2 SQIVND (reference sequence).

J is TRBJ2-3 and V is TRBV6-4; 10 bases match TRBD2. The germline CDR1 and CDR2 sequences are MRHNA and SNTAGT. The J segment lost 0 bases and the V segment lost 6 bases, leaving 6 bases of the junction unmatched. This CDR3 is built from 16 residues. Written as DNA, the CDR3 is TGTGCCAGCAGCGCCCTAGCGGGAGACAGCACAGATACGCAGTATTTT. Translation: CASSALAGDSTDTQYF.